This T cell receptor beta chain was sequenced for a study of a mutant IDH1 vaccine in newly diagnosed glioma. As for the study in general: Treated patients, averaging roughly 40 years, were 62.5% male and roughly 38% female.

The time point was: week 11, during vaccination. All doses held 300 ug of mutant IDH1 20-mer peptide, with topical imiquimod. About this clone: The target antigen is unknown.

Data came from immunoSEQ multiplex PCR; TCRdb stores just in-frame clones and leaves some out. The table lists tens of thousands of clones, 84% of them singletons. This CDR3 is 16 amino acids long. Sequenced here: PBMCs, sampled from a glioma patient whose treatment included an IDH1 peptide vaccine. The chain carries TRBV21-1 and TRBJ1-5. TRBV21-1 is noted as a pseudogene. This clonotype was sampled from a man under 40 with glioma. DNA of the CDR3: TGTGCCAGCAGCAAAGAGGGAGGGGTCGGAAATCAGCCCCAGCATTTT. Translation gives CASSKEGGVGNQPQHF.